Listed below are T cell receptor beta chains from one sample, sequenced in a study of type 1 regulatory T cells. Using its own MiXCR run on the reads, TCRdb lists one record per CDR3 protein. The data show over 90,000 distinct CDR3 sequences, about a third seen once. Sample: CD4+ T cells, either the whole sample or a sorted fraction (not recorded which). All receptors derive from a human donor in good health. CDR3s include the opening cysteine and the closing phenylalanine or tryptophan. The D gene is left open where the match is weak. Some rows mark clone size as missing; the rest say once, few, many or name a class of expanded clone.

J gene: TRBJ2-1; V gene: TRBV7-2; clone size: few; D gene: -; CDR3 protein: CASGDLGYNEQFF; CDR3 DNA: TGTGCCAGCGGTGACCTTGGCTACAATGAGCAGTTCTTC
J gene: TRBJ2-7; V gene: TRBV30; clone size: -; D gene: -; CDR3 protein: CAWSGRAYEQYF; CDR3 DNA: TGTGCCTGGAGTGGACGGGCCTACGAGCAGTACTTC
J gene: TRBJ2-2; V gene: TRBV3-1; clone size: -; D gene: -; CDR3 protein: CASSHLTGELFF; CDR3 DNA: TGTGCCAGCAGCCACCTAACCGGGGAGCTGTTTTTT
J gene: TRBJ2-5; V gene: TRBV6-2/TRBV6-3; clone size: few; D gene: TRBD2; CDR3 protein: CASSNALGLAGGTQYF; CDR3 DNA: TGTGCCAGCAGTAACGCCCTAGGACTAGCGGGAGGGACCCAGTACTTC
J gene: TRBJ1-1; V gene: TRBV6-5; clone size: -; D gene: -; CDR3 protein: CASREAGGNTEAFF; CDR3 DNA: TGTGCCAGCAGGGAGGCCGGAGGAAACACTGAAGCTTTCTTT
J gene: TRBJ2-2; V gene: TRBV29-1; clone size: few; D gene: -; CDR3 protein: CSVGRLGTGELFF; CDR3 DNA: TGCAGCGTTGGTAGATTAGGCACCGGGGAGCTGTTTTTT
J gene: TRBJ1-5; V gene: TRBV20-1; clone size: -; D gene: TRBD1; CDR3 protein: CSARTTGGWDQPQHF; CDR3 DNA: TGCAGTGCTAGAACGACAGGGGGCTGGGATCAGCCCCAGCATTTT
J gene: TRBJ2-2; V gene: TRBV24-1; clone size: -; D gene: -; CDR3 protein: CATSDSLVNTGELFF; CDR3 DNA: TGTGCCACCAGTGATTCCCTAGTTAACACCGGGGAGCTGTTTTTT
J gene: TRBJ2-2; V gene: TRBV5-6; clone size: few; D gene: TRBD1; CDR3 protein: CASSLSDRGLSGELFF; CDR3 DNA: TGTGCCAGCAGCTTGTCGGACAGGGGTCTTAGCGGGGAGCTGTTTTTT
J gene: TRBJ2-5; V gene: TRBV19; clone size: few; D gene: TRBD2; CDR3 protein: CASSIGTSGSQETQYF; CDR3 DNA: TGTGCCAGTAGTATCGGGACTAGCGGGAGCCAAGAGACCCAGTACTTC
J gene: TRBJ2-7; V gene: TRBV20-1; clone size: -; D gene: -; CDR3 protein: CSARPGAGEIQQYF; CDR3 DNA: TGCAGTGCTAGACCCGGGGCAGGAGAGATACAGCAGTACTTC
J gene: TRBJ2-7; V gene: TRBV10-3; clone size: few; D gene: TRBD1; CDR3 protein: CAMAGDSRGEQYF; CDR3 DNA: TGTGCCATGGCCGGGGACAGCCGGGGCGAGCAGTACTTC
J gene: TRBJ2-1; V gene: TRBV7-6; clone size: -; D gene: TRBD2; CDR3 protein: CASSERLAGVGEQFF; CDR3 DNA: TGTGCCAGCAGCGAAAGACTAGCGGGAGTGGGTGAGCAGTTCTTC
J gene: TRBJ2-1; V gene: TRBV10-1; clone size: -; D gene: -; CDR3 protein: CASSARGSYNEQFF; CDR3 DNA: TGCGCCAGCAGTGCTAGAGGCTCCTACAATGAGCAGTTCTTC
J gene: TRBJ2-7; V gene: TRBV9; clone size: -; D gene: TRBD1; CDR3 protein: CASSPSVQGTYEQYF; CDR3 DNA: TGTGCCAGCAGTCCGTCCGTACAGGGGACCTACGAGCAGTACTTC
J gene: TRBJ2-7; V gene: TRBV6-1; clone size: -; D gene: -; CDR3 protein: CASSEALRGGHSYEQYF; CDR3 DNA: TGTGCCAGCAGTGAAGCGCTTCGGGGAGGCCACTCCTACGAGCAGTACTTC
J gene: TRBJ2-3; V gene: TRBV3-1; clone size: many; D gene: -; CDR3 protein: CASSQEGVNTQYF; CDR3 DNA: TGTGCCAGCAGCCAAGAGGGGGTCAATACGCAGTATTTT
J gene: TRBJ2-2; V gene: TRBV12-3/TRBV12-4; clone size: -; D gene: -; CDR3 protein: CASSPTPSNTGELFF; CDR3 DNA: TGTGCCAGCAGCCCGACCCCTTCGAACACCGGGGAGCTGTTTTTT
J gene: TRBJ1-5; V gene: TRBV20-1; clone size: few; D gene: -; CDR3 protein: CSARDMTGNQPQHF; CDR3 DNA: TGCAGTGCTAGAGATATGACTGGCAATCAGCCCCAGCATTTT
J gene: TRBJ2-1; V gene: TRBV12-3/TRBV12-4; clone size: -; D gene: -; CDR3 protein: CASSLAGPHNEQFF; CDR3 DNA: TGTGCCAGCAGTTTAGCCGGGCCGCACAACGAGCAGTTCTTC
J gene: TRBJ2-3; V gene: TRBV7-2; clone size: -; D gene: -; CDR3 protein: CASSSPNGDMQYF; CDR3 DNA: TGTGCCAGCAGCTCGCCTAACGGGGATATGCAGTATTTT
J gene: TRBJ2-7; V gene: TRBV7-9; clone size: -; D gene: -; CDR3 protein: CASNSGLLEQYF; CDR3 DNA: TGTGCCAGCAACTCGGGTCTACTCGAGCAGTACTTC
J gene: TRBJ1-1; V gene: TRBV28; clone size: few; D gene: -; CDR3 protein: CASSRPNTEAFF; CDR3 DNA: TGTGCCAGTAGTAGACCGAACACTGAAGCTTTCTTT
J gene: TRBJ2-5; V gene: TRBV5-1; clone size: few; D gene: -; CDR3 protein: CASSLAAGQETQYF; CDR3 DNA: TGCGCCAGCAGCTTGGCTGCCGGACAAGAGACCCAGTACTTC
J gene: TRBJ2-5; V gene: TRBV18; clone size: few; D gene: -; CDR3 protein: CASSPPSRVQGETQYF; CDR3 DNA: TGTGCCAGCTCACCACCGTCGAGGGTCCAAGGAGAGACCCAGTACTTC
J gene: TRBJ2-1; V gene: TRBV20-1; clone size: few; D gene: -; CDR3 protein: CSARGDGKARNEQLF; CDR3 DNA: TGCAGTGCCAGAGGGGACGGGAAGGCTCGCAATGAGCAGCTCTTC
J gene: TRBJ2-1; V gene: TRBV20-1; clone size: -; D gene: TRBD2; CDR3 protein: CSARNLLAESYNEQFF; CDR3 DNA: TGCAGTGCTAGAAACCTTCTAGCGGAATCCTACAATGAGCAGTTCTTC
J gene: TRBJ2-1; V gene: TRBV27; clone size: few; D gene: TRBD2; CDR3 protein: CASSFLTSGSYNEQFF; CDR3 DNA: TGTGCCAGCAGTTTTCTAACTAGCGGGAGTTACAATGAGCAGTTCTTC
J gene: TRBJ2-7; V gene: TRBV3-1; clone size: few; D gene: TRBD1; CDR3 protein: CASSSRPGGGYEQYF; CDR3 DNA: TGTGCCAGCAGCTCTCGGCCAGGGGGCGGGTACGAGCAGTACTTC
J gene: TRBJ1-1; V gene: TRBV2; clone size: -; D gene: -; CDR3 protein: CASSEARVQGGWDLNTEAFF; CDR3 DNA: TGTGCCAGCAGTGAAGCGAGGGTGCAGGGAGGATGGGACCTGAACACTGAAGCTTTCTTT
J gene: TRBJ2-1; V gene: TRBV7-8; clone size: many; D gene: -; CDR3 protein: CASSSGGSRTGNEQFF; CDR3 DNA: TGTGCCAGCAGCTCCGGAGGGTCCCGGACGGGCAATGAGCAGTTCTTC
J gene: TRBJ2-2; V gene: TRBV20-1; clone size: -; D gene: -; CDR3 protein: CSAMDYTSAGELFF; CDR3 DNA: TGCAGTGCCATGGACTATACGAGCGCCGGGGAGCTGTTTTTT
J gene: TRBJ2-3; V gene: TRBV29-1; clone size: few; D gene: -; CDR3 protein: CSVAITDTQYF; CDR3 DNA: TGCAGCGTAGCAATCACAGATACGCAGTATTTT
J gene: TRBJ1-3; V gene: TRBV7-2; clone size: -; D gene: -; CDR3 protein: CASSLARGGRGNTIYF; CDR3 DNA: TGTGCCAGCAGCTTAGCGAGGGGGGGTCGTGGAAACACCATATATTTT
J gene: TRBJ2-5; V gene: TRBV6-2/TRBV6-3; clone size: few; D gene: -; CDR3 protein: CASSYKGSSDRHQETQYF; CDR3 DNA: TGTGCCAGCAGTTACAAAGGATCGTCTGATCGCCACCAAGAGACCCAGTACTTC
J gene: TRBJ2-7; V gene: TRBV28; clone size: few; D gene: TRBD2; CDR3 protein: CASNRAGSSYEQYF; CDR3 DNA: TGTGCCAGCAATCGAGCGGGATCTTCCTACGAGCAGTACTTC
J gene: TRBJ2-1; V gene: TRBV6-2/TRBV6-3; clone size: -; D gene: -; CDR3 protein: CASSYDRLSYNKQFF; CDR3 DNA: TGTGCCAGCAGTTACGACAGGCTCTCCTACAATAAGCAGTTCTTC
J gene: TRBJ2-7; V gene: TRBV7-9; clone size: -; D gene: TRBD1; CDR3 protein: CASSLIRDRPGEQYF; CDR3 DNA: TGTGCCAGCAGCTTAATCCGGGACAGACCTGGCGAGCAGTACTTC
J gene: TRBJ1-2; V gene: TRBV5-1; clone size: -; D gene: TRBD1; CDR3 protein: CASSLATGEAGYTF; CDR3 DNA: TGCGCCAGCAGCTTGGCCACAGGGGAGGCTGGCTACACCTTC
J gene: TRBJ2-1; V gene: TRBV5-1; clone size: few; D gene: TRBD1; CDR3 protein: CASRPTGDIYNEQFF; CDR3 DNA: TGCGCCAGCAGGCCAACAGGGGACATATACAATGAGCAGTTCTTC
J gene: TRBJ2-7; V gene: TRBV15; clone size: few; D gene: -; CDR3 protein: CATSRGSPDSYEQYF; CDR3 DNA: TGTGCCACCAGCAGGGGCTCCCCGGACTCCTACGAGCAGTACTTC
J gene: TRBJ2-3; V gene: TRBV20-1; clone size: -; D gene: -; CDR3 protein: CSARDPRMFAQYF; CDR3 DNA: TGCAGTGCTAGAGATCCGCGGATGTTTGCGCAGTATTTT
J gene: TRBJ2-5; V gene: TRBV20-1; clone size: -; D gene: -; CDR3 protein: CSALAGSGETQYF; CDR3 DNA: TGCAGTGCTCTAGCCGGCTCGGGAGAGACCCAGTACTTC
J gene: TRBJ2-1; V gene: TRBV4-1; clone size: -; D gene: -; CDR3 protein: CASSQPTGRNNEQFF; CDR3 DNA: TGCGCCAGCAGCCAACCGACAGGGAGGAACAATGAGCAGTTCTTC
J gene: TRBJ1-4; V gene: TRBV7-8; clone size: many; D gene: TRBD1; CDR3 protein: CASSLWLGTGNEKLFF; CDR3 DNA: TGTGCCAGCAGCTTATGGCTGGGGACAGGGAACGAAAAACTGTTTTTT
J gene: TRBJ2-1; V gene: TRBV27; clone size: -; D gene: TRBD1; CDR3 protein: CASRVGQAYNEQFF; CDR3 DNA: TGTGCCAGCAGGGTGGGACAGGCTTACAATGAGCAGTTCTTC
J gene: TRBJ1-2; V gene: TRBV12-2; clone size: many; D gene: -; CDR3 protein: CASRPPSF; CDR3 DNA: TGTGCAAGTCGCCCTCCTTCCTTC
J gene: TRBJ2-7; V gene: TRBV5-1; clone size: -; D gene: TRBD1; CDR3 protein: CASSGGTGGVLIQGYEQYF; CDR3 DNA: TGCGCCAGCAGCGGAGGGACAGGGGGCGTTCTAATCCAAGGCTACGAGCAGTACTTC
J gene: TRBJ2-7; V gene: TRBV15; clone size: -; D gene: -; CDR3 protein: CATSRATGRSYEQYF; CDR3 DNA: TGTGCCACCAGCAGAGCTACAGGACGGTCCTACGAGCAGTACTTC
J gene: TRBJ2-3; V gene: TRBV20-1; clone size: -; D gene: TRBD2; CDR3 protein: CSASDSGRFSTDTQYF; CDR3 DNA: TGCAGTGCTAGCGACAGCGGGAGGTTCAGCACAGATACGCAGTATTTT
J gene: TRBJ2-1; V gene: TRBV30; clone size: few; D gene: TRBD2; CDR3 protein: CAWSTGGGGSSYNEQFF; CDR3 DNA: TGTGCCTGGAGCACGGGGGGGGGAGGCAGCTCCTACAATGAGCAGTTCTTC
J gene: TRBJ2-1; V gene: TRBV20-1; clone size: -; D gene: -; CDR3 protein: CSARDWGCAEQSF; CDR3 DNA: TGCAGTGCCCGGGACTGGGGGTGTGCTGAGCAGTCCTTC
J gene: TRBJ2-7; V gene: TRBV6-1; clone size: -; D gene: -; CDR3 protein: CASTETVYEQYF; CDR3 DNA: TGTGCCAGCACCGAGACCGTATACGAGCAGTACTTC
J gene: TRBJ2-1; V gene: TRBV12-3/TRBV12-4; clone size: -; D gene: TRBD1; CDR3 protein: CASSQDRGGEQFF; CDR3 DNA: TGTGCCAGCAGTCAGGACAGGGGTGGTGAGCAGTTCTTC